This entry features one T cell receptor beta chain sequence. Its specificity is not known. The data originate from a study of identical twins. The study's findings and limits: The conclusions drew on cross-sectional statistical analysis instead of tracking the same donors. There is a chance that invariant MAIT and iNKT cells partially muddied zero-insertion analyses.

With template switching, a universal primer site was added, and the cDNA carried unique molecular identifiers. TCRdb reprocessed the 5' RACE reads with MiXCR, giving one entry per CDR3 protein. The data show about 210,000 distinct CDR3 sequences, around 9.6% seen once. The source is a woman between 18 and 29 years old in good health. Sequenced: memory (CD45RO+) T cells sorted from blood.

This CDR3 reads CASSKATPGRPNTEAFF. DNA of the CDR3: TGTGCCAGCAGCAAAGCAACCCCAGGACGGCCAAACACTGAAGCTTTCTTT. V and J are TRBV21-1 and TRBJ1-1; the table's D call TRBD1 went unverified against the DNA. TRBV21-1 has pseudogene status. The CDR3 sequence is 17 residues long.